The next 13 T cell receptor beta chains were all read from a single sample in a study of T cell changes during pregnancy in multiple sclerosis. The method was immunoSEQ multiplex PCR; TCRdb's version includes in-frame clones alone and lacks a portion of them. The sample has tens of thousands of clones, about nine tenths seen once; the top ten hold 1.5%. The source was peripheral blood, collected in the third trimester of pregnancy. Receptors originate from a female donor with multiple sclerosis, enrolled in a pregnancy study.

The rearrangement links TRBV7-9 to TRBJ1-2; D call uncertain. Trimming cost V 1 base and J 8 bases, with 11 bases left between them. The CDR3 extends over 13 amino acids. The V gene's germline CDR1 is SEHNR and CDR2 FQNEAQ (reference sequence). The CDR3 loop is CASSLDEAGGYTF. As DNA, the CDR3 is TGTGCCAGCAGCTTAGATGAGGCGGGCGGCTACACCTTC.

V usage is TRBV7-8 and J usage is TRBJ1-4, with D perhaps TRBD1 (5 bases). The CDR3 has 14 amino acids. V was trimmed by 5 bases and J by 10 bases, leaving 17 bases between them. Germline CDR1 is SGHVS and CDR2 is FQNEAQ. For the CDR3, the DNA is TGTGCCAGCAGCCCGCGGGGGGTCGGCGGAAAACTGTTTTTT. This sequence encodes CASSPRGVGGKLFF.

V usage is TRBV6-5 and J usage is TRBJ1-5, with a weak D call TRBD1 (5 bases). The CDR3 totals 15 residues. Per germline, CDR1 MNHEY and CDR2 SVGAGI. Trimming left V 2 bases short and J 0 bases short, with 8 bases between. The CDR3, as DNA: TGTGCCAGCAGTTACAGGGGCAATAGCAATCAGCCCCAGCATTTT. It encodes CASSYRGNSNQPQHF.

This chain joins TRBV11-1 and TRBJ2-1; 13 bases line up with TRBD2. The length of the CDR3 is 16 residues. With 5 bases clipped from V and 9 bases from J, the junction kept 10 bases outside the gene matches. Germline assignment: CDR1 SGHAT and CDR2 FQDESV (reference sequence). Here the CDR3 DNA reads TGTGCCAGCAGCCCTGGAGGACTAGCGGGAGATGGTGAGCAGTTCTTC. Its protein is CASSPGGLAGDGEQFF.

The rearrangement uses TRBV6-7 and TRBJ2-1; TRBD2 agrees at 13 bases. TRBV6-7 is designated an ORF whose function remains uncertain. This CDR3 is built from 18 residues. The V and J ends lost 5 bases and 7 bases, in that order; junction bases with no gene match: 14. The CDR3 DNA is TGTGCCAGCAGTCTCGGGACTAGCGGGACGGAGCGGGGTAATGAGCAGTTCTTC. It is translated as CASSLGTSGTERGNEQFF.

This chain connects TRBV30 to TRBJ1-4; D is perhaps TRBD1 (6 bases). In germline, CDR1 is GTSNPN, CDR2 SVGIG (reference sequence). With 1 base removed from V and 8 bases from J, the gap between germline ends came to 14 bases. The CDR3 runs 14 residues. The CDR3 nucleotides read TGTGCCTGGAGTGACGACAGCAGGGGAGAAAAACTGTTTTTT. It specifies CAWSDDSRGEKLFF.

CDR3 loop: CASSTTGGQPQHF. The CDR3 coding sequence is TGTGCCAGTAGTACAACAGGGGGGCAGCCCCAGCATTTT. This chain connects TRBV19 to TRBJ1-5; 8 nucleotides align to TRBD1. The germline V gene encodes CDR1 LNHDA and CDR2 SQIVND (reference sequence). The V and J ends lost 4 bases and 7 bases, in that order; junction bases with no gene match: 3. The CDR3 loop spans 13 amino acids.

The rearrangement joins TRBV7-3 to TRBJ1-1; D unresolved. Deletions cut 2 bases from V and 3 bases from J, with 7 bases between. Germline V CDR1 and CDR2: SGHTA, FQGTGA. This CDR3 is built from 13 residues. The CDR3 sequence: CASSLQEDTEAFF. CDR3 nucleotide sequence: TGTGCCAGCAGCTTACAAGAGGACACTGAAGCTTTCTTT.

The chain couples TRBV5-5 to TRBJ1-2, with a weak D call TRBD1 (5 bases). The CDR3 loop spans 13 amino acids. CDR1 is SGHKS, CDR2 YYEKEE, per germline (reference sequence). V lost 4 bases, J lost 2 bases, and 9 bases lay in between. CDR3 bases: TGTGCCAGCAGCCCAGACAGAAACTATGGCTACACCTTC. This codes for CASSPDRNYGYTF.

This rearrangement joins TRBV6-1 to TRBJ1-4, with D possibly TRBD1 on 6 matching bases. The CDR3 has 13 amino acids. Trimming removed 11 bases from V and 0 bases from J, with 10 bases in between. Per germline, CDR1 MNHNS and CDR2 SASEGT. The CDR3 reads CAGNRATNEKLFF. The CDR3 DNA follows: TGTGCCGGGAACAGGGCAACTAATGAAAAACTGTTTTTT.

The rearrangement joins TRBV6-5 to TRBJ2-1; D might be TRBD1 (5 bases). The germline CDR1 and CDR2 sequences are MNHEY and SVGAGI. V lost 3 bases, J lost 9 bases, and 12 bases lay in between. This CDR3 contains 13 residues. CDR3 bases: TGTGCCAGCAGTTATATCAGGGTCGGTGAGCAGTTCTTC. This translates into CASSYIRVGEQFF.

The chain couples TRBV2 to TRBJ2-1; 10 bases line up with TRBD2. Trimming at V came to 5 bases and at J to 3 bases, leaving 7 bases not matched to a gene. Germline V gene sequence: CDR1 SNHLY, CDR2 FYNNEI. The CDR3 is made up of 16 amino acids. The CDR3 sequence: CASSRLLAGIYNEQFF. CDR3 DNA: TGTGCCAGCAGTCGCTTACTAGCGGGAATCTACAATGAGCAGTTCTTC.

The gene calls are TRBV2 and TRBJ1-2; TRBD1 aligns across 7 bases. The ends lost 7 bases at V and 0 bases at J; junction bases unmatched: 11. This CDR3 is built from 16 residues. The germline V gene encodes CDR1 SNHLY and CDR2 FYNNEI. As DNA, the CDR3 is TGTGCCAGCACCCGAGGGACAGTAGGAGCTAACTATGGCTACACCTTC. This gives the protein CASTRGTVGANYGYTF.